This T cell receptor (beta chain) emerged from a study of blood T cell repertoires in COVID-19. Study in general: Material from acute and convalescent COVID-19 was sourced from the United States, Italy and Spain.

Germline V CDR1 and CDR2: SGHTA, FQGTGA. The CDR3 has 14 residues. The trim removed 5 bases at V and 5 bases at J, leaving 5 bases unmatched. This table comes from immunoSEQ multiplex PCR, and its TCRdb copy is limited to in-frame clones, with some not included. Of approximately 99,000 clones listed, around 79% are singletons. Source material: peripheral blood. This chain joins TRBV7-3 and TRBJ1-2, with 10 bases that match TRBD1. The clonotype was recovered from a woman older than 75 with active or convalescent COVID-19. This CDR3 reads CASSPGTGEYGYTF. As DNA, the CDR3 is TGTGCCAGCAGCCCTGGGACAGGGGAGTATGGCTACACCTTC.